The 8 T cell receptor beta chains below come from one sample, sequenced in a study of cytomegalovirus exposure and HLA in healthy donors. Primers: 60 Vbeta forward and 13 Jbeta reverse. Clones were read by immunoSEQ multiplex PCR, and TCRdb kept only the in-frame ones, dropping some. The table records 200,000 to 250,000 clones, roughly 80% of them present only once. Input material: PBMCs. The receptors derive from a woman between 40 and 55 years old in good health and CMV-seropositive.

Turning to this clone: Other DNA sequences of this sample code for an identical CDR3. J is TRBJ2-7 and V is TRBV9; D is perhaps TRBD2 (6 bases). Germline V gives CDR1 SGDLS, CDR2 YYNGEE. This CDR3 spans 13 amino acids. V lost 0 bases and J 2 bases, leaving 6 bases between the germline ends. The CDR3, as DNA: TGTGCCAGCAGCGTAGGGACTACCTACGAGCAGTACTTC. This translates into CASSVGTTYEQYF.

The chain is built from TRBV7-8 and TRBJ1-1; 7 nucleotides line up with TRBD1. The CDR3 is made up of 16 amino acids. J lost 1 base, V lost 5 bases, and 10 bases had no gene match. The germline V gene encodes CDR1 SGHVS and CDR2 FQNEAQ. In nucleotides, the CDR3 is TGTGCCAGCAGCACTAGTAAGGGGGCTCAGAACACTGAAGCTTTCTTT. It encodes CASSTSKGAQNTEAFF.

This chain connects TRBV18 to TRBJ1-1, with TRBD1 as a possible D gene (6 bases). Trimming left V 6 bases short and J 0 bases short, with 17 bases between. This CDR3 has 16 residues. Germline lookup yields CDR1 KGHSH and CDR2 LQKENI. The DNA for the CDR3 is TGTGCCAGCTCCGCGGGGGGGCGGAATTTGAACACTGAAGCTTTCTTT. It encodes CASSAGGRNLNTEAFF.

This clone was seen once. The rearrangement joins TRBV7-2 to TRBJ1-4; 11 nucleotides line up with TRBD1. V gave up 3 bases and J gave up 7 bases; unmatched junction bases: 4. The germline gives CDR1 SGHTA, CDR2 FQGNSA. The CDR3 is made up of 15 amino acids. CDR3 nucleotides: TGTGCCAGCAGCTTGGGGACAGGGGGTGCTGAAAAACTGTTTTTT. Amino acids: CASSLGTGGAEKLFF. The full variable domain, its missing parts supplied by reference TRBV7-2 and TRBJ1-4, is GAGVSQSPSNKVTEKGKDVELRCDPISGHTALYWYRQSLGQGLEFLIYFQGNSAPDKSGLPSDRFSAERTGGSVSTLTIQRTQQEDSAVYLCASSLGTGGAEKLFFGSGTQLSVL.

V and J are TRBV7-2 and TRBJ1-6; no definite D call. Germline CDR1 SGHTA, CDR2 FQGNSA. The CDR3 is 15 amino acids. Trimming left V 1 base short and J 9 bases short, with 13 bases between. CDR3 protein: CASSLDAGPSSPLHF. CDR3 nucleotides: TGTGCCAGCAGCTTAGATGCAGGTCCAAGTTCACCCCTCCACTTT. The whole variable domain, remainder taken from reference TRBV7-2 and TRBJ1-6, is GAGVSQSPSNKVTEKGKDVELRCDPISGHTALYWYRQSLGQGLEFLIYFQGNSAPDKSGLPSDRFSAERTGGSVSTLTIQRTQQEDSAVYLCASSLDAGPSSPLHFGNGTRLTVT.

Here the CDR3 reads CASSSQGMGIPEQYF. Written as DNA, the CDR3 is TGTGCCAGCAGTTCTCAGGGGATGGGGATTCCCGAGCAGTACTTC. This rearrangement joins TRBV11-3 to TRBJ2-7; D is perhaps TRBD1 (6 bases). V lost 6 bases, J lost 6 bases, and 21 bases lay in between. There are 15 residues in the CDR3. The germline gives CDR1 SGHNT, CDR2 YENEEA.

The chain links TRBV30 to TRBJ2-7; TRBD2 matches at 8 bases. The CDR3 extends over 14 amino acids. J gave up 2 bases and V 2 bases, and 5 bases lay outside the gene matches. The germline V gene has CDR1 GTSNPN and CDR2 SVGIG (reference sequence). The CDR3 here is CAWSRDSGAYEQYF. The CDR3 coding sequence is TGTGCCTGGAGTCGGGATAGCGGGGCCTACGAGCAGTACTTC.

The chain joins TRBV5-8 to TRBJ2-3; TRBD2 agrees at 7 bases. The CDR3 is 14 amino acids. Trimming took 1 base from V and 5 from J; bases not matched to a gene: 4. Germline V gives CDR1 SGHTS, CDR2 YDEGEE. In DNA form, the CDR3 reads TGTGCCAGCAGCTTGTGGGCTAGCGGAGATACGCAGTATTTT. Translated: CASSLWASGDTQYF.